The next 18 T cell receptor beta chains were all read from a single sample in a study of blood T cell repertoires in COVID-19. Sequenced by immunoSEQ multiplex PCR; TCRdb stores in-frame clones only, minus some. The sample lists fewer than 250,000 clones; roughly 84% were seen once. The specimen sequenced was PBMCs or T cells enriched from blood (not recorded which). The receptors come from a man aged 25-45 years in a cohort exposed to, infected with or recovered from COVID-19 (not recorded which).

The V and J genes are TRBV6-1 and TRBJ1-5; 11 nucleotides agree with TRBD1. V dropped 3 bases and J dropped 3; count of bases not matched to a gene: 7. The V gene's germline CDR1 is MNHNS and CDR2 SASEGT. The CDR3 spans 17 residues. CDR3: CASSELGQGAYNQPQHF. Written as DNA, the CDR3 is TGTGCCAGCAGTGAGCTAGGACAGGGGGCATACAATCAGCCCCAGCATTTT.

The chain recombines TRBV10-3 with TRBJ2-3; 8 bases align to TRBD2. From germline, CDR1 is ENHRY and CDR2 SYGVKD. V was clipped by 4 bases and J by 3 bases; unmatched bases: 6. CDR3 length: 15 residues. The CDR3 loop is CAISAVSGSTDTQYF. The DNA for the CDR3 is TGTGCCATCAGTGCCGTAAGCGGGAGTACAGATACGCAGTATTTT.

The chain links TRBV5-4 to TRBJ2-5; 13 bases are a match to TRBD2. The CDR3 has 18 residues. Germline values: CDR1 SGHNT, CDR2 YYREEE (reference sequence). With V trimmed by 5 bases and J by 2 bases, 12 bases remained unmatched. The CDR3 reads CASRLGTSGKGIQETQYF. The CDR3 DNA reads as TGTGCCAGCAGGTTAGGGACTAGCGGGAAAGGGATTCAAGAGACCCAGTACTTC.

This clone was recorded once. This chain uses TRBV24-1 with TRBJ2-5; D is unresolved. This CDR3 is 13 amino acids long. V lost 2 bases, J lost 1 base, and 4 bases lay in between. Germline CDR1 KGHDR, CDR2 SFDVKD. This chain's CDR3 is CATSDSPQETQYF. The CDR3 DNA reads as TGTGCCACCAGTGATTCTCCCCAAGAGACCCAGTACTTC.

The chain links TRBV28 to TRBJ1-2; D is perhaps TRBD1 (5 bases). V lost 3 bases and J lost 8, with 10 bases in between. The CDR3 length is 12 residues. The germline gives CDR1 MDHEN, CDR2 SYDVKM. CDR3 in DNA: TGTGCCAGCAGTTTTAGGGGCTACGGCTACACCTTC. Protein: CASSFRGYGYTF.

V and J are TRBV9 and TRBJ1-2, with 7 bases lining up with TRBD1. The CDR3 runs to 15 residues. With 3 bases clipped from V and 9 bases from J, the junction kept 14 bases outside the gene matches. Germline CDR1 reads SGDLS; CDR2 reads YYNGEE. DNA of the CDR3: TGTGCCAGCAGCGCGATAAAGGGACAGAGCCTAAGCTACACCTTC. Protein sequence: CASSAIKGQSLSYTF.

Only a few counts were recorded for this clone. The gene calls are TRBV5-6 and TRBJ2-7, with TRBD1 identical over 7 bases. The trim removed 3 bases at V and 2 bases at J, leaving 14 bases unmatched. Germline values: CDR1 SGHDT, CDR2 YYEEEE. This CDR3 contains 17 residues. Here the CDR3 DNA reads TGTGCCAGCAGCTACTTTCCCGGGACAGAAAAAACCTACGAGCAGTACTTC. Its translation: CASSYFPGTEKTYEQYF.

This rearrangement joins TRBV9 to TRBJ2-1; D possibly corresponds to TRBD2 (5 bases). V lost 0 bases, J lost 5 bases, and 15 bases lay in between. This CDR3 is 16 amino acids long. Germline CDR1 SGDLS, CDR2 YYNGEE. The CDR3 protein is CASSVAQRHRNNEQFF. In DNA form, the CDR3 reads TGTGCCAGCAGCGTAGCGCAGCGGCATAGGAACAATGAGCAGTTCTTC.

V is TRBV5-1 and J is TRBJ2-7, with 10 bases fitting TRBD2. The CDR3 is 15 amino acids. Germline CDR1 and CDR2: SGHRS and YFSETQ. The V gene end was trimmed by 3 bases and the J gene end by 3 bases; junction bases not matched to a gene: 6. The CDR3 DNA follows: TGCGCCAGCAGCTCCGGACTAGCGGCCAACTACGAGCAGTACTTC. Translated, it gives CASSSGLAANYEQYF. The full variable domain, its missing parts supplied by reference TRBV5-1 and TRBJ2-7, is KAGVTQTPRYLIKTRGQQVTLSCSPISGHRSVSWYQQTPGQGLQFLFEYFSETQRNKGNFPGRFSGRQFSNSRSEMNVSTLELGDSALYLCASSSGLAANYEQYFGPGTRLTVT.

The V call is TRBV19, the J call TRBJ2-5, with 9 bases that match TRBD2. The trim removed 1 base at V and 5 bases at J, leaving 8 bases unmatched. This CDR3 contains 16 residues. Germline V gene sequence: CDR1 LNHDA, CDR2 SQIVND (reference sequence). The CDR3 region has the DNA TGTGCCAGTAGTATAGTGGCGGGAGGGCTTCGGGAGACCCAGTACTTC. Its translation is CASSIVAGGLRETQYF.

This clone has just a few counts. This chain uses TRBV14 with TRBJ2-3, with 10 bases aligning to TRBD2. V dropped 3 bases and J dropped 10; count of bases not matched to a gene: 4. The CDR3 consists of 13 residues. Germline V gene data show CDR1 as SGHDN and CDR2 as FVKESK. CDR3 coding DNA: TGTGCCAGCAGCCACCCTGGGACTAGCGCGCAGTATTTT. This gives the protein CASSHPGTSAQYF.

This clone was counted a single time. The chain joins TRBV6-4 to TRBJ2-2; tentative D call: TRBD1 (6 bases). With 3 bases removed from V and 4 bases from J, the gap between germline ends came to 9 bases. Per the germline V gene, CDR1 is MRHNA and CDR2 is SNTAGT. The CDR3 is made up of 14 amino acids. CDR3 protein: CASSDEGGTGELFF. The CDR3 bases are TGTGCCAGCAGTGATGAAGGGGGCACCGGGGAGCTGTTTTTT.

J is TRBJ1-5 and V is TRBV7-9; TRBD1 matches at 9 bases. The V and J ends lost 5 bases and 3 bases, in that order; junction bases with no gene match: 5. The CDR3 extends over 15 amino acids. The germline CDR1 and CDR2 sequences are SEHNR and FQNEAQ (reference sequence). The DNA of the CDR3 is TGTGCCAGCAGCCTCGGACAGGGGAACAATCAGCCCCAGCATTTT. Residues: CASSLGQGNNQPQHF.

J is TRBJ1-1 and V is TRBV7-8, with 7 nucleotides matching TRBD1. Trimming cost V 1 base and J 2 bases; bases outside gene matches: 4. Germline V gives CDR1 SGHVS, CDR2 FQNEAQ. CDR3 length equals 15 residues. CDR3 amino acids: CASSLVRGGNTEAFF. CDR3 coding DNA: TGTGCCAGCAGCTTAGTAAGAGGGGGCAACACTGAAGCTTTCTTT.

This clone was counted once. V is TRBV4-3 and J is TRBJ2-7, with TRBD1 as a possible D gene (6 bases). V lost 0 bases and J 6 bases, leaving 12 bases between the germline ends. The CDR3 covers 14 residues. Germline CDR1 reads LGHNA; CDR2 reads YSLEER. This CDR3 is CASSQDSGVSEQYF. The CDR3 DNA reads TGCGCCAGCAGCCAAGATTCAGGGGTGAGCGAGCAGTACTTC.

The genes are TRBV6-5 and TRBJ2-2; D remains ambiguous. Trimming cost V 1 base and J 4 bases, with 10 bases left between them. This CDR3 contains 15 residues. CDR1 is MNHEY and CDR2 is SVGAGI in the germline V gene. The CDR3 protein is CASSYYPRRTGELFF. Here the CDR3 DNA reads TGTGCCAGCAGTTACTATCCTAGACGCACCGGGGAGCTGTTTTTT.

CDR3 protein: CASSSSGTATDTQYF. The CDR3 DNA reads as TGTGCCAGCAGTTCCTCCGGGACAGCCACAGATACGCAGTATTTT. The V call is TRBV6-5, the J call TRBJ2-3; TRBD1 matches 7 bases. Looked up from germline, CDR1 is MNHEY and CDR2 is SVGAGI. V lost 4 bases to trimming and J lost 2 bases; unmatched junction nucleotides: 6. This CDR3 is 15 amino acids long.

This clone was detected only once. CDR3 DNA sequence: TGTGCCAGCAGCCCCGGCCCGCGGACAGGGGGATCCGGGGAGCTGTTTTTT. Encoded protein: CASSPGPRTGGSGELFF. The chain couples TRBV5-6 to TRBJ2-2; TRBD1 matches 10 bases. Germline V CDR1 and CDR2: SGHDT, YYEEEE. The V segment lost 4 bases and the J segment 6 bases; nucleotides outside the gene matches: 12. There are 17 residues in the CDR3.